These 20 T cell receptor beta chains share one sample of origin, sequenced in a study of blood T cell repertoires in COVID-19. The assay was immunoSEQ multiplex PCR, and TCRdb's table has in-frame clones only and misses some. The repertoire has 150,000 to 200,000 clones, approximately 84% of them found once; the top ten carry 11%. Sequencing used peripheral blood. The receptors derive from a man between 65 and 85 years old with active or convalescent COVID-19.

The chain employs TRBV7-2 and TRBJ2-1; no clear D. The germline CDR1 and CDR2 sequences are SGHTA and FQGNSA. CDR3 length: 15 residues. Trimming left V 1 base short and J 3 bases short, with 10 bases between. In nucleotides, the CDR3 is TGTGCCAGCAGCTTAGACTCCTCCGGCTACAATGAGCAGTTCTTC. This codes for CASSLDSSGYNEQFF.

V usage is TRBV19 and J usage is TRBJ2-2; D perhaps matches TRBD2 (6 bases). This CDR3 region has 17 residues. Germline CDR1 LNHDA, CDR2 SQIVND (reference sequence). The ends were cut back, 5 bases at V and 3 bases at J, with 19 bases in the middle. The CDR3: CASSASGELFDTGELFF. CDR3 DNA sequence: TGTGCCAGTAGTGCCTCGGGAGAGTTGTTCGACACCGGGGAGCTGTTTTTT.

This chain's CDR3 is CAWSATGGVWKTQYF. CDR3 bases: TGTGCCTGGAGTGCCACGGGCGGGGTATGGAAGACCCAGTACTTC. The gene calls are TRBV30 and TRBJ2-5, with a possible D match to TRBD2 (6 bases). The V gene lost 1 base and the J gene lost 6 bases, with 18 bases spanning the gap. Germline assignment: CDR1 GTSNPN and CDR2 SVGIG (reference sequence). The CDR3 sequence is 15 residues long.

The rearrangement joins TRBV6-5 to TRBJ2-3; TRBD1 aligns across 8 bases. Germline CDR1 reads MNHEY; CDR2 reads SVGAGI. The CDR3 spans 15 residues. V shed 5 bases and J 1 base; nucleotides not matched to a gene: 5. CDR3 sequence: CASSTRQGRTDTQYF. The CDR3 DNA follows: TGTGCCAGCAGTACCAGACAGGGGCGCACAGATACGCAGTATTTT.

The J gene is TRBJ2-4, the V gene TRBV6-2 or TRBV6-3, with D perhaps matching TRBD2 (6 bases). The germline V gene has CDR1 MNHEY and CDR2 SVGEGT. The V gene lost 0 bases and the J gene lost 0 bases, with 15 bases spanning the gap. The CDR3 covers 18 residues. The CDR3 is CASSYSIGGDLAKNIQYF. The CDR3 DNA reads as TGTGCCAGCAGTTACTCAATCGGCGGGGACTTAGCCAAAAACATTCAGTACTTC.

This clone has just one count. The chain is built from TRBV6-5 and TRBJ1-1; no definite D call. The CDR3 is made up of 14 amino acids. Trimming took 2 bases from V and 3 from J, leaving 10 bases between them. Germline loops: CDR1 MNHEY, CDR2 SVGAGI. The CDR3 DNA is TGTGCCAGCAGTTACCTGGGAGCGGACACTGAAGCTTTCTTT. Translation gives CASSYLGADTEAFF.

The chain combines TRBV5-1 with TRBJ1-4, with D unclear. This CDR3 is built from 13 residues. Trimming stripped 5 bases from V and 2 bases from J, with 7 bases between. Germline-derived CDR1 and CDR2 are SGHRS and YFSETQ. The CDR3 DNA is TGCGCCAGCAGACGAGAGACTAATGAAAAACTGTTTTTT. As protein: CASRRETNEKLFF. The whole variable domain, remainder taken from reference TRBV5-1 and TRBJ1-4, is KAGVTQTPRYLIKTRGQQVTLSCSPISGHRSVSWYQQTPGQGLQFLFEYFSETQRNKGNFPGRFSGRQFSNSRSEMNVSTLELGDSALYLCASRRETNEKLFFGSGTQLSVL.

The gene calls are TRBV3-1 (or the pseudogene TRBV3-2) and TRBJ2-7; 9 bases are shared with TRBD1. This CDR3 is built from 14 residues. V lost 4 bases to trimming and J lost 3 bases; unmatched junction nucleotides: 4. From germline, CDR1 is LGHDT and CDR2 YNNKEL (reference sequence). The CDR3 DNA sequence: TGTGCCAGCAGCCGAGGGACAGGGATCTACGAGCAGTACTTC. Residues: CASSRGTGIYEQYF.

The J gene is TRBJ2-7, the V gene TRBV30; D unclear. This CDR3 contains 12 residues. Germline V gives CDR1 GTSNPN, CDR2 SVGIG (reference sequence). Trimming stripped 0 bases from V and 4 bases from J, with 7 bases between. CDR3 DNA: TGTGCCTGGAGTGTTTTGTCGTACGAGCAGTACTTC. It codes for CAWSVLSYEQYF.

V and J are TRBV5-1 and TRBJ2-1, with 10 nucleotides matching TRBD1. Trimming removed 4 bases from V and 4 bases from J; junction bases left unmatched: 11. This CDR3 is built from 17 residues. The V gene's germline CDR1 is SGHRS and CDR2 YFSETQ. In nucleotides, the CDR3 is TGCGCCAGCAGCCCAAAGAACCGGGACAGGGGATACAATGAGCAGTTCTTC. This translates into CASSPKNRDRGYNEQFF.

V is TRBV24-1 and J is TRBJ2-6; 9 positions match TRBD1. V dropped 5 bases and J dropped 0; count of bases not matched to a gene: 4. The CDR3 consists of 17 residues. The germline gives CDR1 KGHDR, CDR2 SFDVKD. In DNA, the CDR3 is TGTGCCACCAGTGGGCGGACAGGGGCCTCTGGGGCCAACGTCCTGACTTTC. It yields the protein CATSGRTGASGANVLTF.

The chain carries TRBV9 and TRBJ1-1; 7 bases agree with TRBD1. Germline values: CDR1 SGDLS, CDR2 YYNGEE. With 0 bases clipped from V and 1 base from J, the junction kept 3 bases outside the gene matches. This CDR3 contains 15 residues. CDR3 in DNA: TGTGCCAGCAGCGTAGAGGGGGCACGGAACACTGAAGCTTTCTTT. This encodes CASSVEGARNTEAFF.

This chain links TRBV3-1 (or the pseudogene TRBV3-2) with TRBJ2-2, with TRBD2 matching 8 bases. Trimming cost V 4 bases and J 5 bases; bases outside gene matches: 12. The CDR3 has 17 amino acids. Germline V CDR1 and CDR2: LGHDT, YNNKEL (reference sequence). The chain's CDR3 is CASSRRTSRSSTGELFF. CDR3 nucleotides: TGTGCCAGCAGCCGAAGGACTAGCAGGAGCTCGACCGGGGAGCTGTTTTTT.

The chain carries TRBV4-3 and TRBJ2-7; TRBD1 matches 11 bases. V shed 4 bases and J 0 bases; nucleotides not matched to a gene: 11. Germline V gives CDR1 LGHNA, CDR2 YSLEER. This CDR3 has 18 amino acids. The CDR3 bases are TGCGCCAGCAGCCGAACCGGGACAGGGGGTTTTCCCTCCTACGAGCAGTACTTC. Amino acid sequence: CASSRTGTGGFPSYEQYF.

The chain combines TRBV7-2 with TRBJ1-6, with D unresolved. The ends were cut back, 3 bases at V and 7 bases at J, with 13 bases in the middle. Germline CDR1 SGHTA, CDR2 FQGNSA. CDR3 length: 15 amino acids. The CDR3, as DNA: TGTGCCAGCAGCTTCTTGAGCCTTTACAATTCACCCCTCCACTTT. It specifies CASSFLSLYNSPLHF.

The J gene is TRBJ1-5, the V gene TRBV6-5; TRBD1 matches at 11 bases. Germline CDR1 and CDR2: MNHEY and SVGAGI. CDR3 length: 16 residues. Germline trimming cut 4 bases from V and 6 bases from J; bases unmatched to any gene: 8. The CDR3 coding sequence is TGTGCCAGCAGTTCACGGGACAGGGGGTACGGTCAGCCCCAGCATTTT. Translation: CASSSRDRGYGQPQHF.

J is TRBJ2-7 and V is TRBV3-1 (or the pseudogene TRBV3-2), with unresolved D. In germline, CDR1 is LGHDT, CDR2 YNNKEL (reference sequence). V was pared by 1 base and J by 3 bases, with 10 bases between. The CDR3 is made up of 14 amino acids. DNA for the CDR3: TGTGCCAGCAGCCAAGGTCGCAGACTCTACGAGCAGTACTTC. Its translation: CASSQGRRLYEQYF.

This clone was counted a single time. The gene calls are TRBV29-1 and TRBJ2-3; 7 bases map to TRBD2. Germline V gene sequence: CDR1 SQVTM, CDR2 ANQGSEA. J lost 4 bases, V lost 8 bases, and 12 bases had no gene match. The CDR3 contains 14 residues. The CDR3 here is CSTSGEGVADTQYF. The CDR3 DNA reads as TGCAGCACCTCGGGGGAGGGAGTGGCAGATACGCAGTATTTT.

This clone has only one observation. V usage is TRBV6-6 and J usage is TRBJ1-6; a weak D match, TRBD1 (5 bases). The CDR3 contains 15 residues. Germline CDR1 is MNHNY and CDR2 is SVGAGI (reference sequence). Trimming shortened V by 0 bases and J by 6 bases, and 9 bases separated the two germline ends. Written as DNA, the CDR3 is TGTGCCAGCAGTTACTCCGACAGTGTTAATTCACCCCTCCACTTT. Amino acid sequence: CASSYSDSVNSPLHF.

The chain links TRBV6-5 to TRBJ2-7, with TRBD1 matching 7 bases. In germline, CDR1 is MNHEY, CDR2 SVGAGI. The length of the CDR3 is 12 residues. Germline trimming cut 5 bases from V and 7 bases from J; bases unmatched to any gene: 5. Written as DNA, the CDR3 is TGTGCCAGCAGTCCAACGACAGGGGAGCAGTACTTC. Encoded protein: CASSPTTGEQYF.